These T cell receptor beta chains were read from a single sample in a study of T cell clusters in autoimmune cytopenias. TCRdb reworked the multiplex PCR reads into one entry per CDR3 protein, no DNA. The table lists about 890 distinct CDR3 sequences, with under 25% in the top ten. These data are also associated with another study on T cell repertoires in aging, cancer and after chemotherapy.

What was sequenced was peripheral blood. Receptors originate from a human donor with chronic lymphocytic leukemia. Both conserved end residues are part of each CDR3. Only part of the rows carry a size: once, few, many, or a class if the clone is expanded.

abundance,v_gene,j_gene,CDR3aa
medium-sized,TRBV5-1,TRBJ1-1,CASSLLGGDTEAFF
large,TRBV11-3,TRBJ2-3,CASSLDARSQYF
medium-sized,TRBV7-9,TRBJ2-1,CASSPSRTSGRYNEQFF
-,TRBV4-2,TRBJ2-5,CASSPVQGETQYF
large,TRBV30,TRBJ1-2,CAWREPGTGGLDGYTF
-,TRBV5-1,TRBJ2-5,CASSLRQGQETQYF
medium-sized,TRBV5-1,TRBJ1-5,CASSLAGAGNQPQHF
large,TRBV19,TRBJ2-3,CASSDNSISTDTQYF
medium-sized,TRBV28,TRBJ2-7,CASSSGVHEQYF
-,TRBV19,TRBJ2-2,CATAGQGWTGELFF
medium-sized,TRBV7-2,TRBJ2-5,CASSLSTGLARETQYF
large,TRBV27,TRBJ2-3,CASRRPGLAGVAHTQYF
medium-sized,TRBV7-3,TRBJ2-3,CASSPTLHGEGDTQYF
-,TRBV6-6,TRBJ1-4,CASKDRVINEKLFF
large,TRBV6-2/TRBV6-3,TRBJ2-3,CASSSWRGRDQNTDTQYF
medium-sized,TRBV24-1,TRBJ2-1,CATAQGAGYNEQFF
-,TRBV7-2,TRBJ2-1,CASSYAGSSSYNEQFF
-,TRBV12-3/TRBV12-4,TRBJ1-1,CAASTGGFTEAFF
-,TRBV12-5,TRBJ2-1,CASAVRSGVSYNEQFF
large,TRBV10-3,TRBJ1-5,CAIGTGDSNQPQHF
medium-sized,TRBV24-1,TRBJ2-5,CATRATGTGETQYF
large,TRBV29-1,TRBJ2-3,CSVEGRSTDTQYF
medium-sized,TRBV6-6,TRBJ2-5,CASSYGNLGGEETQYF
medium-sized,TRBV15,TRBJ2-3,CATSDHTGDLTDTQYF
medium-sized,TRBV12-3/TRBV12-4,TRBJ2-1,CASSFSWRRAEEHNEQFF
large,TRBV6-5,TRBJ2-1,CASSYSSGKGYNEQFF
-,TRBV19,TRBJ2-5,CASSILASGDEETQYF
medium-sized,TRBV4-2,TRBJ2-3,CASSQDRVSGPLTDTQYF
medium-sized,TRBV5-4,TRBJ2-2,CASSPQGEIGELFF
large,TRBV6-5,TRBJ2-5,CASSYGTQTGETQYF
large,TRBV6-5,TRBJ1-2,CASSPQGGSYGYTF
-,TRBV29-1,TRBJ2-3,CSVEEMGQGIDTQYF
large,TRBV19,TRBJ2-7,CASSMGGTAYEQYF
large,TRBV6-5,TRBJ2-5,CASSRRETQYF
-,TRBV25-1,TRBJ2-7,CASSGGVNEQYF
medium-sized,TRBV19,TRBJ1-1,CASSILGRGNTEAFF
medium-sized,TRBV30,TRBJ1-1,CAWAGGITEAFF
hyperexpanded,TRBV29-1,TRBJ2-3,CSVERSDTQYF
-,TRBV28,TRBJ2-5,CASTSPTTGTGLETQYF
medium-sized,TRBV5-4,TRBJ2-7,CASSPATGPTYEQYF
medium-sized,TRBV5-1,TRBJ2-7,CASSLGGLAGEVEQYF
medium-sized,TRBV7-9,TRBJ2-7,CASSAPTSFYEQYF
-,TRBV4-1,TRBJ1-3,CASSQEPIGAGNTIYF
-,TRBV6-2/TRBV6-3,TRBJ1-5,CASSYTPGQGNQGGNQPQHF
medium-sized,TRBV7-2,TRBJ2-5,CASSFRGFQETQYF